A selection of T cell receptor beta chains follows, all from one sample in a study of cytomegalovirus exposure and HLA in healthy donors. Sequencing used immunoSEQ multiplex PCR; TCRdb keeps in-frame clones, though not all of them. The data hold 95,000 to 150,000 clones, with around 80% observed a single time. Specimen: PBMCs. These receptor sequences come from a man over 45 in good health and CMV-seronegative. Both conserved end residues are part of each CDR3. The D gene is left open where the match is weak. Clone size is given for some rows only: seen once, a few or many times, or a class if the clone is expanded.

-,-,TRBV27,TRBJ2-1,CASSLARGSYNEQFF,TGTGCCAGCAGTTTAGCTCGGGGCTCCTACAATGAGCAGTTCTTC
-,few,TRBV29-1,TRBJ2-7,CSVGLSGATYEQYF,TGCAGCGTTGGGTTGTCAGGGGCGACCTACGAGCAGTACTTC
-,few,TRBV28,TRBJ1-5,CASLRQGGRNQPQHF,TGTGCCAGCCTCCGGCAGGGTGGTAGGAATCAGCCCCAGCATTTT
-,-,TRBV9,TRBJ2-3,CASSRLGLIPSTDTQYF,TGTGCCAGCAGCAGACTGGGACTTATCCCTAGCACAGATACGCAGTATTTT
TRBD2,-,TRBV2,TRBJ2-1,CASSEVQAGLGEFF,TGTGCCAGCAGTGAAGTCCAAGCGGGGCTCGGGGAGTTCTTC
-,-,TRBV27,TRBJ2-6,CASRFTGANVLTF,TGTGCCAGCAGATTCACTGGGGCCAACGTCCTGACTTTC
TRBD1,-,TRBV4-3,TRBJ1-2,CASSQTRTGRPNGYTF,TGCGCCAGCAGCCAAACTAGGACAGGGCGTCCGAATGGCTACACCTTC
TRBD1,-,TRBV27,TRBJ1-1,CASSPDRESTTEAFF,TGTGCCAGCAGTCCAGACAGGGAGTCGACCACTGAAGCTTTCTTT
TRBD2,-,TRBV11-2,TRBJ2-1,CASSLASGYNEQFF,TGTGCCAGCAGCTTAGCTAGCGGTTACAATGAGCAGTTCTTC
-,-,TRBV19,TRBJ1-5,CASGASSWAQHF,TGTGCCAGTGGGGCCAGTTCGTGGGCCCAGCATTTT
-,once,TRBV7-3,TRBJ2-6,CASSLSPRQVSGANVLTF,TGTGCCAGCAGCTTATCCCCACGACAGGTCTCTGGGGCCAACGTCCTGACTTTC
-,-,TRBV5-4,TRBJ2-2,CASSLESTGIRGTGELFF,TGTGCCAGCAGCTTGGAGAGCACAGGTATCCGAGGAACCGGGGAGCTGTTTTTT
TRBD2,-,TRBV19,TRBJ2-7,CASTGGSGSYEQYF,TGTGCCAGTACGGGGGGTAGCGGGAGTTACGAGCAGTACTTC
-,-,TRBV28,TRBJ1-4,CASSAPRTATNEKLFF,TGTGCCAGCAGTGCTCCGCGGACAGCAACTAATGAAAAACTGTTTTTT
-,-,TRBV7-3,TRBJ1-2,CASSLRGLSPVFGYTF,TGTGCCAGCAGCTTACGGGGTCTGTCGCCGGTGTTCGGCTACACCTTC
TRBD1,-,TRBV7-2,TRBJ1-1,CASSSPGGFTEAFF,TGTGCCAGCAGCTCCCCAGGGGGATTTACTGAAGCTTTCTTT
-,-,TRBV9,TRBJ1-5,CASSVQDRQPQHF,TGTGCCAGCAGCGTTCAGGACAGACAGCCCCAGCATTTT
-,once,TRBV2,TRBJ1-5,CARGLAGQGPQHF,TGTGCCAGGGGACTTGCGGGCCAGGGGCCCCAGCATTTT
-,-,TRBV4-3,TRBJ1-2,CASSQGGGLGDGYTF,TGCGCCAGCAGCCAGGGAGGAGGCCTTGGTGATGGCTACACCTTC
-,once,TRBV19,TRBJ2-5,CASTLREGETQYF,TGTGCCAGTACTCTCCGGGAAGGAGAGACCCAGTACTTC
-,once,TRBV7-8,TRBJ1-1,CASSLRGTEAFF,TGTGCCAGCAGCCTTCGGGGCACTGAAGCTTTCTTT
-,-,TRBV4-2,TRBJ2-1,CASSQLRSREQFF,TGTGCCAGCAGCCAACTGAGGAGTCGTGAGCAGTTCTTC
TRBD1,-,TRBV27,TRBJ2-5,CASSLRTGIPETQYF,TGTGCCAGCAGTTTAAGGACAGGGATTCCCGAGACCCAGTACTTC
-,-,TRBV5-1,TRBJ1-1,CASSRELTANTEAFF,TGCGCCAGCAGCAGGGAATTGACAGCGAACACTGAAGCTTTCTTT
TRBD1,once,TRBV9,TRBJ1-2,CASSSGTGGGSYGYTF,TGTGCCAGCAGCTCCGGGACAGGGGGCGGGAGCTATGGCTACACCTTC
-,-,TRBV29-1,TRBJ2-5,CSVAGGRGETQYF,TGCAGCGTTGCCGGGGGGCGGGGAGAGACCCAGTACTTC
TRBD2,-,TRBV19,TRBJ2-3,CASSMRLAGGSTDTQYF,TGTGCCAGTAGTATGAGACTAGCGGGGGGTAGCACAGATACGCAGTATTTT
-,-,TRBV30,TRBJ1-2,CAWASGGDYGYTF,TGTGCCTGGGCGAGCGGGGGCGACTATGGCTACACCTTC
-,-,TRBV18,TRBJ1-3,CASSPPAGSGNTIYF,TGTGCCAGCTCACCACCGGCAGGCTCTGGAAACACCATATATTTT
TRBD2,-,TRBV27,TRBJ2-5,CASSLGSSGSGETQYF,TGTGCCAGCAGTTTAGGATCTAGCGGGTCAGGGGAGACCCAGTACTTC
TRBD1,-,TRBV15,TRBJ1-2,CATSIPGQGPNYGYTF,TGTGCCACCAGCATACCGGGACAGGGGCCAAACTATGGCTACACCTTC
TRBD2,-,TRBV6-1,TRBJ2-3,CASSSLAGYTDTQYF,TGTGCCAGCAGCTCTCTAGCGGGGTACACAGATACGCAGTATTTT
TRBD1,few,TRBV10-3,TRBJ2-7,CAISEAGQELSYEQYF,TGTGCCATCAGTGAGGCCGGACAGGAGCTCTCCTACGAGCAGTACTTC
-,once,TRBV6-5,TRBJ1-2,CASRVPGETYGYTF,TGTGCCAGCAGGGTTCCAGGGGAGACCTATGGCTACACCTTC
-,-,TRBV10-3,TRBJ2-2,CAISPEQGRVGELFF,TGTGCCATCAGCCCCGAACAGGGAAGGGTCGGGGAGCTGTTTTTT
-,-,TRBV2,TRBJ1-4,CASSGRTAGEKLFF,TGTGCCAGCAGTGGGCGGACAGCAGGGGAAAAACTGTTTTTT
-,-,TRBV21-1,TRBJ2-7,CASSKETGVREKKFREQYF,TGTGCCAGCAGCAAAGAAACGGGGGTGCGGGAGAAAAAATTTAGGGAGCAGTACTTC
TRBD2,-,TRBV5-1,TRBJ2-1,CASSFTSGGEQFF,TGCGCCAGCAGCTTTACTAGCGGGGGCGAGCAGTTCTTC
-,-,TRBV29-1,TRBJ1-2,CSVRGGGGYTF,TGCAGCGTTCGGGGGGGTGGTGGCTACACCTTC
TRBD1,-,TRBV7-9,TRBJ1-5,CASSSYRGSNQPQHF,TGTGCCAGCAGCTCCTACAGGGGCAGCAATCAGCCCCAGCATTTT
TRBD1,-,TRBV7-9,TRBJ1-6,CASSFAGTENSPLHF,TGTGCCAGCAGCTTCGCCGGGACAGAAAATTCACCCCTCCACTTT
TRBD2,few,TRBV7-3,TRBJ2-2,CASSFPLAGSDTGELFF,TGTGCCAGCAGCTTCCCTCTAGCGGGAAGTGACACCGGGGAGCTGTTTTTT